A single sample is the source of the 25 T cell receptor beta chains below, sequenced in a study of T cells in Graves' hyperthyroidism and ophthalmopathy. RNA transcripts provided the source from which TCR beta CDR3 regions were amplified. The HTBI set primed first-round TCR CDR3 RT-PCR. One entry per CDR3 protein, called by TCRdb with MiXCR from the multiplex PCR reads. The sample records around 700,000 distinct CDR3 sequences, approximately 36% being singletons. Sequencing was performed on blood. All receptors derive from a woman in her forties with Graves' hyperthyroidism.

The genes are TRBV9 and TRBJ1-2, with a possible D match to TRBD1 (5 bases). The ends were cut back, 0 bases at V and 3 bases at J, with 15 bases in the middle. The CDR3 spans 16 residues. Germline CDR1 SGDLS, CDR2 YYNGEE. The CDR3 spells CASSVDGPDRYYGYTF. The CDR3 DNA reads TGTGCCAGCAGCGTAGATGGGCCCGACAGATACTATGGCTACACCTTC.

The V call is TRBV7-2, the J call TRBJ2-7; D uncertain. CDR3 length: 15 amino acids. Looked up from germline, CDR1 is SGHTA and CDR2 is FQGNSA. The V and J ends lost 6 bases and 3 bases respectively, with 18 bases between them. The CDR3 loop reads CASSSLQTEDYEQYF. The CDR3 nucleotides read TGTGCCAGCAGTTCCCTACAGACCGAAGACTACGAGCAGTACTTC.

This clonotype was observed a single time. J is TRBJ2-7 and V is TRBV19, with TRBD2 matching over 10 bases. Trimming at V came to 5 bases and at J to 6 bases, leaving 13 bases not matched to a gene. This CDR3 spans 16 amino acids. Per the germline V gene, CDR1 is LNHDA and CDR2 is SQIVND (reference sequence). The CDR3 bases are TGTGCCAGTAGTGTATCCGGGACTAGCGCTTGGTTCGAGCAGTACTTC. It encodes CASSVSGTSAWFEQYF.

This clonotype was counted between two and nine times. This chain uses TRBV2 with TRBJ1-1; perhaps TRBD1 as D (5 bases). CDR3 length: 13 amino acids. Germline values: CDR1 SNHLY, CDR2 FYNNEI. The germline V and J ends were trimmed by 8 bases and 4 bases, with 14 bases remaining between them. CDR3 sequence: CASRANGGTEAFF. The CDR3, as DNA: TGTGCCAGCCGCGCGAACGGGGGCACTGAAGCTTTCTTT. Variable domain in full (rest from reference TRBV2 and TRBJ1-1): EPEVTQTPSHQVTQMGQEVILRCVPISNHLYFYWYRQILGQKVEFLVSFYNNEISEKSEIFDDQFSVERPDGSNFTLKIRSTKLEDSAMYFCASRANGGTEAFFGQGTRLTVV.

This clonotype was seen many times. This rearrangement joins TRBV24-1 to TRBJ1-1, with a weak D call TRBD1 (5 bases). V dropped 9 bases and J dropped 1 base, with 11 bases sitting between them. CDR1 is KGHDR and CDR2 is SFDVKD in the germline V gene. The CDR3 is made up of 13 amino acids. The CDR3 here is CATQLGGNTEAFF. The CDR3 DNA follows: TGTGCCACCCAACTGGGGGGGAACACTGAAGCTTTCTTT.

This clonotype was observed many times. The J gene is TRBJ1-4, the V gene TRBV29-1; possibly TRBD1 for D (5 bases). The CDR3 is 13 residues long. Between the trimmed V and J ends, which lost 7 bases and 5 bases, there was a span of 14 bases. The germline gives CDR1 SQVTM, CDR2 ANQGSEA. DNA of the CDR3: TGCAGCGGGAGGGACGGACGGAATGAAAAACTGTTTTTT. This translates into CSGRDGRNEKLFF.

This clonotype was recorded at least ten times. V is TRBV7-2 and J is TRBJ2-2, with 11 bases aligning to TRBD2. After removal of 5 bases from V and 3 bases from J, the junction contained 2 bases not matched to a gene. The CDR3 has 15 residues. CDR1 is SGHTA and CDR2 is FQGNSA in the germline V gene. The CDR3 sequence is CASSPGLADTGELFF. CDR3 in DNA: TGTGCCAGCAGCCCGGGACTAGCGGACACCGGGGAGCTGTTTTTT.

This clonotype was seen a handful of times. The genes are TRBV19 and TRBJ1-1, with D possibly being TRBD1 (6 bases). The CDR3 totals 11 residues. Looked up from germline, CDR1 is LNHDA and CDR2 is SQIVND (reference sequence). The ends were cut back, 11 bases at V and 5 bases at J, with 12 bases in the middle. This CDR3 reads CAPGDGTEAFF. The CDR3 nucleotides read TGTGCCCCAGGGGATGGGACTGAAGCTTTCTTT.

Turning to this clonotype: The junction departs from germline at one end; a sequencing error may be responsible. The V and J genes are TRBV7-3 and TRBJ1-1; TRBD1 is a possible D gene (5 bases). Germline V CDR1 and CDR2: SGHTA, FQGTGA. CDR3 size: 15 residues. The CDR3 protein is CASSPAPTVSTEAFF. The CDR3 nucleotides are TGCGCCAGCAGCCCAGCCCCGACAGTTAGCACTGAAGCTTTCTTT. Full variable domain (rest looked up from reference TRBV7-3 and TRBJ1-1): GAGVSQTPSNKVTEKGKYVELRCDPISGHTALYWYRQSLGQGPEFLIYFQGTGAADDSGLPNDRFFAVRPEGSVSTLKIQRTERGDSAVYLCASSPAPTVSTEAFFGQGTRLTVV.

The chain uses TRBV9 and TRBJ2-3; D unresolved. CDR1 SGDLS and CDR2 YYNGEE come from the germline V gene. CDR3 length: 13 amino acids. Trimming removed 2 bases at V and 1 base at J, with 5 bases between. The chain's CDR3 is CASSVDRTDTQYF. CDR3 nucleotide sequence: TGTGCCAGCAGCGTGGACCGCACAGATACGCAGTATTTT.

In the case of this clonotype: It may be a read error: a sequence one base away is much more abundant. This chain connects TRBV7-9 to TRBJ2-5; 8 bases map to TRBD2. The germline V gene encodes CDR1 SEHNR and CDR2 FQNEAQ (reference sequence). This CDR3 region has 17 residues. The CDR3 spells CASSLATGTSGKETQNF. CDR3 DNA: TGTGCCAGCAGCTTAGCCACGGGGACTAGTGGGAAAGAGACCCAGAACTTC.

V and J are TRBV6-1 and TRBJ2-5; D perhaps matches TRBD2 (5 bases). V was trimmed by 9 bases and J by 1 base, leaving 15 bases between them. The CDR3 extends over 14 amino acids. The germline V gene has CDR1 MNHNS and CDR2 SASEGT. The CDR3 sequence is CASSPRGIQETQYF. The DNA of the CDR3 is TGTGCCAGTTCACCAAGAGGGATCCAAGAGACCCAGTACTTC.

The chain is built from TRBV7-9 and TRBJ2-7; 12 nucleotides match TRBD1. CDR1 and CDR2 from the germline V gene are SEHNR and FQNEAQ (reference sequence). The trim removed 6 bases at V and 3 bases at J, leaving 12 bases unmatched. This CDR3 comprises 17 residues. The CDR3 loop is CASSSRLRDRGHYEQYF. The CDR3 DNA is TGTGCCAGCAGTTCACGTCTCCGGGACAGGGGGCACTACGAGCAGTACTTC.

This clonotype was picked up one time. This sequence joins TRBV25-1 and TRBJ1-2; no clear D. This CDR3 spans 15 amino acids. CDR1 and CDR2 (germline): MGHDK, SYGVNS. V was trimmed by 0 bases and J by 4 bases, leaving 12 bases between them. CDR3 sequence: CASSEYSPEGYGYTF. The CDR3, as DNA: TGTGCCAGCAGTGAATACAGCCCTGAGGGCTATGGCTACACCTTC.

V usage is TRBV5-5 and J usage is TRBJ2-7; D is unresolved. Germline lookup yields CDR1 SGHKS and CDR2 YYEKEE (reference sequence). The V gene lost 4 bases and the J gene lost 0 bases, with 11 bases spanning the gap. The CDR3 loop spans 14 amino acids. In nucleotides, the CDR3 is TGTGCCAGCAGCATGGAGTGGGGCTCCTACGAGCAGTACTTC. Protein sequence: CASSMEWGSYEQYF.

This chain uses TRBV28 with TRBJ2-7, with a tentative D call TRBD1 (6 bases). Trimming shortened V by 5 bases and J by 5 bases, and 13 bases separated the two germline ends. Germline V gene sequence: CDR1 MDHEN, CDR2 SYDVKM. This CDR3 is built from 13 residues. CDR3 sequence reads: CASSLRQEDEQYF. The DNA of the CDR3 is TGTGCCAGCAGTCTCCGACAGGAGGACGAGCAGTACTTC.

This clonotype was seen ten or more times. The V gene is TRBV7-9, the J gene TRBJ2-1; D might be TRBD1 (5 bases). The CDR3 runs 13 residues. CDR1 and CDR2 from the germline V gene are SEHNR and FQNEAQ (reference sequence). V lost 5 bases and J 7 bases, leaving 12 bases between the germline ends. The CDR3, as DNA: TGTGCCAGCAGCGACAGATTTCGGAATGAGCAGTTCTTC. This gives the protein CASSDRFRNEQFF.

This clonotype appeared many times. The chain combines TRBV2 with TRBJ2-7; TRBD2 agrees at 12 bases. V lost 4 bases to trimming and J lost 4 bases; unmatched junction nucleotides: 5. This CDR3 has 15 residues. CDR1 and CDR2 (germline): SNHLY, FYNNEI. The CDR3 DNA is TGTGCCAGCAGTGTTGGACTAGCGGGGCCATACGAGCAGTACTTC. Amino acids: CASSVGLAGPYEQYF.

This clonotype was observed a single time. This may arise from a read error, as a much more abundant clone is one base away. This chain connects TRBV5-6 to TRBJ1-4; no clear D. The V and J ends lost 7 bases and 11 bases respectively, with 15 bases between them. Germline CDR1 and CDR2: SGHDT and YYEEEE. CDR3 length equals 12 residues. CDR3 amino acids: CASGYNSGKLFF. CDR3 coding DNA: TGTGCCAGCGGCTACAACAGTGGGAAACTGTTTTTT.

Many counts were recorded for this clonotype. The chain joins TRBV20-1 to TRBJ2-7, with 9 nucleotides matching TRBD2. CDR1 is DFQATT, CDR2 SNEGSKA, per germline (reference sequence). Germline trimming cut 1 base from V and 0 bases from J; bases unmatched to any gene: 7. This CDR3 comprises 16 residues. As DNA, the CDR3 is TGCAGTGCTAGAGTTCTGAGTAGCGGGAGCTCCTACGAGCAGTACTTC. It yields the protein CSARVLSSGSSYEQYF.

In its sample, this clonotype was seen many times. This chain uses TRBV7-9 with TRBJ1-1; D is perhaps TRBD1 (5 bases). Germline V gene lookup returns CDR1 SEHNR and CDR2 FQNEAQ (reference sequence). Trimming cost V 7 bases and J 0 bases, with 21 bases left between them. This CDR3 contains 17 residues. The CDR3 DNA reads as TGTGCCAGCATCCGAGGGGCCGATTCCTCTCTGAACACTGAAGCTTTCTTT. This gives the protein CASIRGADSSLNTEAFF.

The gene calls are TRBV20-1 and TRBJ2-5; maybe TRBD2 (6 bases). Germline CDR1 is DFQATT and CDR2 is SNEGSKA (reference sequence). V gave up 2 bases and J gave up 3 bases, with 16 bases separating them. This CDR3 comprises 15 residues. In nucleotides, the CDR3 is TGCAGTGCTAGATTGGGGGTGGCGGGGAAAGAGACCCAGTACTTC. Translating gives CSARLGVAGKETQYF.

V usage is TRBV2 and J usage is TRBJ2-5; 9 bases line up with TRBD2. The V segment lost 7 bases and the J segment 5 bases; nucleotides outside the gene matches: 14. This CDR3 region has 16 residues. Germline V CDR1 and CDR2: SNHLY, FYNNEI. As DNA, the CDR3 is TGTGCCAGCACCGCCCCGCCGGGACTAGCCGAGGAGACCCAGTACTTC. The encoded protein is CASTAPPGLAEETQYF.

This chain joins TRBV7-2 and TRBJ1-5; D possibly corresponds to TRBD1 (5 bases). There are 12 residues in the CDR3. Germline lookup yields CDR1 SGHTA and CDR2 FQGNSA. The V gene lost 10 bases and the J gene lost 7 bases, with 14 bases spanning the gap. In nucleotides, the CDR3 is TGTGCCACCGGGGGGATCGGACAGCCCCAGCATTTT. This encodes CATGGIGQPQHF.

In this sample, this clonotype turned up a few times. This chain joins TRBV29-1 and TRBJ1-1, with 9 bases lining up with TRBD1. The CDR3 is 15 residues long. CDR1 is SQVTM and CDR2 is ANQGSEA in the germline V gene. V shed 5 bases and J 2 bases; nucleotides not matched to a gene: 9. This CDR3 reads CSVSEQGALNTEAFF. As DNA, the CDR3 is TGCAGCGTTTCAGAACAGGGGGCTCTTAACACTGAAGCTTTCTTT.